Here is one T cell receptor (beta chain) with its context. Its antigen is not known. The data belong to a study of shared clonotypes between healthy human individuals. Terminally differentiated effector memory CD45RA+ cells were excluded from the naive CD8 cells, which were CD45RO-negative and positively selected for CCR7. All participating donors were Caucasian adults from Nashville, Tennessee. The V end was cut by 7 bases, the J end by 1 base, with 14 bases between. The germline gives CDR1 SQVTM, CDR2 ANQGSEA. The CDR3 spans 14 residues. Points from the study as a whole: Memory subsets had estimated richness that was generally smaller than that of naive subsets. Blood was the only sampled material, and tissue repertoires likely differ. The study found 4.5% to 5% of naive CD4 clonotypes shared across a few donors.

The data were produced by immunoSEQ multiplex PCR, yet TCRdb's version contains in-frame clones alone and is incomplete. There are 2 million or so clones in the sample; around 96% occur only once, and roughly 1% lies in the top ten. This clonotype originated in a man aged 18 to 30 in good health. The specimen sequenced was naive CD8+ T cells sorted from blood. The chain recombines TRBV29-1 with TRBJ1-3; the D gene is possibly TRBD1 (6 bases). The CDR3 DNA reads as TGCAGCGAGACGGACACAGGGTCTGGAAACACCATATATTTT. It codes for CSETDTGSGNTIYF.